This T cell receptor (beta chain) comes out of a study of T-cell memory formation after mild COVID-19. Study background: Among the donors, TCR clusters were largely specific to each donor.

Trimming pared 3 bases from V and 4 bases from J, leaving 12 bases between. The CDR3 totals 14 residues. Germline CDR1 and CDR2: KGHSH and LQKENI. Constant-segment primers and 5'RACE yielded cDNA libraries for TCR alpha and TCR beta, each carrying sample barcodes and UMIs. TCRdb processed the 5' RACE reads anew with MiXCR; each CDR3 protein has one entry. There are a few hundred thousand distinct CDR3 sequences in the sample; 20% to 25% occur only once, and around 20% lies in the top ten. As concerns this clonotype: Its antigen is undetermined.

General study findings and limits: Contracting CD8+ clones were enriched in EMRA, CD4+ mainly in CM and EM.

This sequence originates from a man younger than 35 who had mild COVID-19 (a few samples of this study predate the infection). Cell type and time point are not known. Material: PBMCs or a T cell subset sorted from them (not recorded which). The chain links TRBV18 to TRBJ1-1; D perhaps matches TRBD1 (5 bases). CDR3 protein: CASSPVRDVTEAFF. CDR3 in DNA: TGTGCCAGCTCACCGGTTCGGGACGTCACTGAAGCTTTCTTT.